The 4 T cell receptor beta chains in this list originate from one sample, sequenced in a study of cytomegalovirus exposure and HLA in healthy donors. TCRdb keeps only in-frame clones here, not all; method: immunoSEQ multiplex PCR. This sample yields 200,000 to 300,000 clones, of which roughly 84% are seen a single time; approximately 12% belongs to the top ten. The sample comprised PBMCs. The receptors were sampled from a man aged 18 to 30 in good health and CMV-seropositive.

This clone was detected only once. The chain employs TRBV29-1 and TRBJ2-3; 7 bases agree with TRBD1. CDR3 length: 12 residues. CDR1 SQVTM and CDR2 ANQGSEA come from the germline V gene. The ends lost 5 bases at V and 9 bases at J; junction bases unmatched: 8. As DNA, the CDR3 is TGCAGCGTTTGGGACAGTTCCCCAACGCAGTATTTT. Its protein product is CSVWDSSPTQYF.

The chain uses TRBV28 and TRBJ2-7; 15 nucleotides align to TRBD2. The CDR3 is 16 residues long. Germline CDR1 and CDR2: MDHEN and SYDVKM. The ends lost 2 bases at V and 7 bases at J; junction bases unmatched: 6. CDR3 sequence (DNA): TGTGCCAGCAGTTTAGCGGGACTAGCGGGAGGTGGTGAGCAGTACTTC. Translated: CASSLAGLAGGGEQYF.

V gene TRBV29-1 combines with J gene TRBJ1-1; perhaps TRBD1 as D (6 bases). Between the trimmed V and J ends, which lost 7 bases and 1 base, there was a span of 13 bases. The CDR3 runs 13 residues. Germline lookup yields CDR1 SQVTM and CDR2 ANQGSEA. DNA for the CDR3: TGCAGCGCCCAGACAGGCTCGAACACTGAAGCTTTCTTT. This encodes CSAQTGSNTEAFF. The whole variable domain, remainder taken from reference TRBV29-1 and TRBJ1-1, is SAVISQKPSRDICQRGTSLTIQCQVDSQVTMMFWYRQQPGQSLTLIATANQGSEATYESGFVIDKFPISRPNLTFSTLTVSNMSPEDSSIYLCSAQTGSNTEAFFGQGTRLTVV.

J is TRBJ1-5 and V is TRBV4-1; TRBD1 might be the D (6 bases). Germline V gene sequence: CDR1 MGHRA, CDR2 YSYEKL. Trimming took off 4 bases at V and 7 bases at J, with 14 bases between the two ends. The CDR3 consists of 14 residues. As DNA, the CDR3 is TGCGCCAGCAGCCCTCAGGGGTTTGGCCAGCCCCAGCATTTT. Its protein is CASSPQGFGQPQHF.